Shown below are 6 T cell receptor beta chains from a single sample sequenced in a study of blood T cell repertoires in COVID-19. Sequenced by immunoSEQ multiplex PCR; TCRdb stores in-frame clones only, minus some. The sample consists of approximately 89,000 clones, 70% to 90% of them appearing once. Input material: peripheral blood. The receptors derive from a woman aged 65 to 85 with acute or convalescent COVID-19.

This clone occurred many times. The V and J genes are TRBV24-1 and TRBJ2-7; 7 positions match TRBD1. Trimming removed 6 bases from V and 4 bases from J; junction bases left unmatched: 11. The CDR3 has 15 residues. Germline loops: CDR1 KGHDR, CDR2 SFDVKD. CDR3 sequence: CATSFGDRDPYEQYV. CDR3 coding DNA: TGTGCCACCAGTTTTGGAGACAGGGATCCGTACGAGCAGTACGTC.

The CDR3 DNA follows: TGTGCCAGCAGCGGGACTTTCTCCTACAATGAGCAGTTCTTC. This sequence encodes CASSGTFSYNEQFF. This chain connects TRBV11-3 to TRBJ2-1; a possible D gene is TRBD2 (6 bases). Germline V gene lookup returns CDR1 SGHNT and CDR2 YENEEA. This CDR3 has 14 residues. The V gene lost 5 bases and the J gene lost 0 bases, with 8 bases spanning the gap. The whole variable domain, filled in from reference TRBV11-3 and TRBJ2-1, reads EAGVVQSPRYKIIEKKQPVAFWCNPISGHNTLYWYLQNLGQGPELLIRYENEEAVDDSQLPKDRFSAERLKGVDSTLKIQPAELGDSAVYLCASSGTFSYNEQFFGPGTRLTVL.

J is TRBJ1-4 and V is TRBV7-2; D ambiguous. CDR1 is SGHTA, CDR2 FQGNSA, per germline. The ends were cut back, 5 bases at V and 0 bases at J, with 4 bases in the middle. This CDR3 is 13 amino acids long. Written as DNA, the CDR3 is TGTGCCAGCAGCCGTACAACTAATGAAAAACTGTTTTTT. The encoded protein is CASSRTTNEKLFF.

The J gene is TRBJ2-3, the V gene TRBV3-1 (or the pseudogene TRBV3-2), with D perhaps matching TRBD2 (5 bases). V shed 8 bases and J shed 7 bases, with 10 bases lying between them. CDR3 length equals 11 residues. The germline V gene encodes CDR1 LGHDT and CDR2 YNNKEL (reference sequence). The CDR3 region is CASESGNTQYF. CDR3 nucleotides: TGTGCCAGCGAGTCCGGGAATACGCAGTATTTT.

This chain uses TRBV10-1 with TRBJ1-6; D is perhaps TRBD1 (5 bases). The CDR3 spans 13 residues. V lost 4 bases and J lost 8, with 9 bases in between. Germline V lookup: CDR1 WNHNN, CDR2 SYGVQD (reference sequence). This chain's CDR3 is CASSGDLDSPLHF. CDR3 sequence (DNA): TGCGCCAGCAGTGGGGACTTGGATTCACCCCTCCACTTT.

The rearrangement links TRBV29-1 to TRBJ1-2; D is undetermined. Germline lookup yields CDR1 SQVTM and CDR2 ANQGSEA. The CDR3 is 13 amino acids. Trimming left V 5 bases short and J 0 bases short, with 10 bases between. CDR3: CSVRSYSNYGYTF. CDR3 DNA sequence: TGCAGCGTTCGGTCGTACTCTAACTATGGCTACACCTTC.